The sequence of this T cell receptor (beta chain) was determined in a study of a mutant IDH1 vaccine in newly diagnosed glioma. TCRdb's copy holds only in-frame clones and misses some; the assay was immunoSEQ multiplex PCR. The table lists 50,000 to 65,000 clones, over 65% of them singletons, with about 1.7% in the top ten. Time point reported: baseline, week 1 (first vaccination visit). Treatment meaning: pre-vaccination baseline after standard-of-care therapy. New IDH1-mutant, ATRX-lost WHO grade 3 or 4 astrocytomas occurred in donors. Overall study findings and caveats: It was about 92% of patients that developed vaccine-induced immune responses.

In its sample, this clone was seen a few times. Its antigen is undetermined. This specimen was PBMCs, taken from a glioma patient treated with radiotherapy, temozolomide or both. The sequence was obtained from a woman in her thirties or forties with glioma.

Written as DNA, the CDR3 is TGTGCCAGCAGCGTAGCAGGGGATGGTGAAGCTTTCTTT. It translates to CASSVAGDGEAFF. The chain carries TRBV9 and TRBJ1-1, with TRBD1 as a possible D gene (6 bases). The CDR3 consists of 13 residues. Trimming stripped 0 bases from V and 7 bases from J, with 10 bases between. Germline assignment: CDR1 SGDLS and CDR2 YYNGEE.